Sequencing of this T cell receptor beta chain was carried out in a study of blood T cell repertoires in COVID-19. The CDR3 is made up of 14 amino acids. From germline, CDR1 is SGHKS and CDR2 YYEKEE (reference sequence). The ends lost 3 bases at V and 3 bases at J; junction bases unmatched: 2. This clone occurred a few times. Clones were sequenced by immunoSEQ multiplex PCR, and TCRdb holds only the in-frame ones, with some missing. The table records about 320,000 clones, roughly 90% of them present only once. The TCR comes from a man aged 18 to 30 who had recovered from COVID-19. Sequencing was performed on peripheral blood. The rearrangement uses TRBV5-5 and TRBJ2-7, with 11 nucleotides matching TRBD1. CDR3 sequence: CASSWGTGGYEQYF. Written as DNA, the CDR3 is TGTGCCAGCAGCTGGGGGACAGGGGGCTACGAGCAGTACTTC.